These 27 T cell receptor beta chains were sequenced from one sample in a study of regulatory T cells in long-lasting Graves disease. As for time point: newly diagnosed GD, antithyroid drugs for less than 3 months. Preparation of the TCR library used RNA extracted from PBMCs. Relying on iRepertoire HTBI primers and Arm-PCR of CDR3 regions, the team built TCR beta libraries. TCRdb itself ran the multiplex PCR reads through MiXCR, one entry per CDR3 protein. The profile shows about 380,000 distinct CDR3 sequences, about a sixth of them singletons. The material sequenced was peripheral blood mononuclear cells (PBMCs), taken at new diagnosis, from a patient treated with antithyroid drugs. The receptors shown here come from a female donor with Graves disease.

This clonotype appeared many times. V is TRBV12-3 or TRBV12-4 and J is TRBJ1-4; D not certain. This CDR3 is 14 amino acids long. V was shortened by 5 bases and J by 7 bases, with 14 bases between the two germline ends. The CDR3 DNA reads TGTGCCAGCAGTCGCGTGGGTGTTCGTGAAAAACTGTTTTTT. This sequence encodes CASSRVGVREKLFF.

This clonotype was counted ten times or more. CDR3: CASSYSDEAFF. CDR3 DNA: TGTGCCAGCAGTTACTCGGATGAAGCTTTCTTT. The chain combines TRBV6-2 or TRBV6-3 with TRBJ1-1; D ambiguous. The CDR3 is made up of 11 amino acids. The germline V and J ends were trimmed by 0 bases and 7 bases, with 3 bases remaining between them. CDR1 and CDR2 from the germline V gene are MNHEY and SVGEGT.

This clonotype was observed at least ten times. The chain carries TRBV19 and TRBJ2-1; possibly TRBD1 for D (5 bases). The CDR3 runs to 18 residues. Trimming stripped 3 bases from V and 0 bases from J, with 18 bases between. Germline CDR1 is LNHDA and CDR2 is SQIVND (reference sequence). CDR3 in amino acids: CASSIFGLGATSYNEQFF. The CDR3 DNA reads TGTGCCAGTAGTATTTTTGGGTTAGGGGCCACCTCCTACAATGAGCAGTTCTTC.

This clonotype showed up just a few times. This may stem from a read error, because a much larger clone lies one nucleotide away. The gene calls are TRBV5-1 and TRBJ2-1; 15 bases align to TRBD2. Trimming cost V 4 bases and J 10 bases; bases outside gene matches: 3. The CDR3 extends over 14 amino acids. Germline CDR1 and CDR2: SGHRS and YFSETQ. The CDR3: CASSPGTSGREQFF. Here the CDR3 DNA reads TGCGCCAGCAGCCCAGGGACTAGCGGGAGGGAGCAGTTCTTC. Drawing the rest from reference TRBV5-1 and TRBJ2-1, the complete variable domain is KAGVTQTPRYLIKTRGQQVTLSCSPISGHRSVSWYQQTPGQGLQFLFEYFSETQRNKGNFPGRFSGRQFSNSRSEMNVSTLELGDSALYLCASSPGTSGREQFFGPGTRLTVL.

This clonotype has a count of ten or more. This chain joins TRBV29-1 and TRBJ2-5; maybe TRBD2 (5 bases). Germline loops: CDR1 SQVTM, CDR2 ANQGSEA. V lost 1 base and J lost 5, with 20 bases in between. The CDR3 is 16 residues long. The CDR3 spells CSVEVHRYRSGETQYF. The CDR3 nucleotides read TGCAGCGTTGAAGTGCACCGCTACCGCTCGGGGGAGACCCAGTACTTC.

This clonotype was counted at least ten times. The chain recombines TRBV12-3 or TRBV12-4 with TRBJ2-5; D is perhaps TRBD1 or TRBD2 (5 bases each). The germline V and J ends were trimmed by 8 bases and 2 bases, with 18 bases remaining between them. The CDR3 consists of 15 residues. The CDR3 DNA sequence: TGTGCCAGCGGGGGAAACACATTCTCACAAGAGACCCAGTACTTC. This translates into CASGGNTFSQETQYF.

This clonotype was counted ten times or more. This chain joins TRBV29-1 and TRBJ1-5; weak D call: TRBD1 (5 bases). Germline V gene lookup returns CDR1 SQVTM and CDR2 ANQGSEA. The CDR3 runs to 14 residues. V gave up 6 bases and J gave up 5 bases, with 17 bases separating them. The CDR3 protein is CSVETSLGDQPQHF. The CDR3 coding sequence is TGCAGCGTCGAGACCTCGCTGGGGGATCAGCCCCAGCATTTT.

This clonotype was counted at least ten times. This rearrangement joins TRBV5-4 to TRBJ1-1; no clear D. Deletions cut 4 bases from V and 1 base from J, with 14 bases between. Per the germline V gene, CDR1 is SGHNT and CDR2 is YYREEE (reference sequence). This CDR3 region has 15 residues. CDR3 loop: CASSQLGLGNTEAFF. As DNA, the CDR3 is TGTGCCAGCAGCCAGTTGGGGTTGGGGAACACTGAAGCTTTCTTT.

The chain recombines TRBV30 with TRBJ2-1, with 13 bases matching TRBD2. Germline values: CDR1 GTSNPN, CDR2 SVGIG (reference sequence). Trimming removed 5 bases from V and 8 bases from J; junction bases left unmatched: 18. The CDR3 length is 18 residues. CDR3 in DNA: TGTGCCTGGGGTAAACTTCCCCCCGGACTAGCGGGAGTTCATGAGCAGTTCTTC. Protein: CAWGKLPPGLAGVHEQFF.

At least ten counts were recorded for this clonotype. The V gene is TRBV28, the J gene TRBJ1-2; 7 positions agree with TRBD1. The CDR3 loop spans 15 amino acids. The V segment lost 6 bases and the J segment 7 bases; nucleotides outside the gene matches: 14. Germline-derived CDR1 and CDR2 are MDHEN and SYDVKM. DNA for the CDR3: TGTGCCAGCAGCACCACGACAGGGATCCCGCGTGGCTACACCTTC. This encodes CASSTTTGIPRGYTF.

This clonotype was found many times. J is TRBJ1-2 and V is TRBV20-1, with TRBD1 matching over 9 bases. Germline assignment: CDR1 DFQATT and CDR2 SNEGSKA (reference sequence). The V and J ends lost 6 bases and 1 base, in that order; junction bases with no gene match: 6. This CDR3 contains 14 residues. CDR3 loop: CSAQPGQGNYGYTF. The CDR3 DNA follows: TGCAGTGCCCAACCGGGACAGGGTAACTATGGCTACACCTTC.

This clonotype has at least ten counts. The chain joins TRBV3-1 to TRBJ2-3, with D perhaps given as TRBD1 or TRBD2 (6 bases each). Germline loops: CDR1 LGHDT, CDR2 YNNKEL (reference sequence). The V and J ends lost 1 base and 4 bases respectively, with 12 bases between them. The CDR3 is 15 residues long. CDR3 region: CASSQVGGPADTQYF. CDR3 in DNA: TGTGCCAGCAGCCAAGTGGGGGGCCCCGCAGATACGCAGTATTTT.

Ten or more counts support this clonotype. This sequence joins TRBV11-1 and TRBJ2-1; TRBD2 agrees at 14 bases. Germline V gene lookup returns CDR1 SGHAT and CDR2 FQDESV (reference sequence). The CDR3 is 16 residues long. V was pared by 4 bases and J by 10 bases, with 9 bases of the junction left unmatched. This chain's CDR3 is CASSSATSGGEREQFF. CDR3 bases: TGTGCCAGCAGCTCCGCGACTAGCGGGGGGGAGAGAGAGCAGTTCTTC.

This clonotype has at least ten counts. J is TRBJ2-3 and V is TRBV4-1; 7 bases match TRBD2. The J segment lost 4 bases and the V segment lost 1 base, leaving 14 bases of the junction unmatched. The CDR3 totals 18 residues. Germline V gene lookup returns CDR1 MGHRA and CDR2 YSYEKL. CDR3 sequence (DNA): TGCGCCAGCAGCCAAGGCCTAAGGCGGGAGATTGATTCAGATACGCAGTATTTT. Translated: CASSQGLRREIDSDTQYF.

V gene TRBV6-1 combines with J gene TRBJ1-2, with TRBD1 matching 8 bases. The CDR3 covers 14 residues. From germline, CDR1 is MNHNS and CDR2 SASEGT. V shed 7 bases, J shed 9 bases, and the junction held 13 bases outside the gene matches. CDR3 nucleotides: TGTGCCAGCAACTTCGGACAGGGATTAGTAAGCTACACCTTC. Residues: CASNFGQGLVSYTF.

V and J are TRBV9 and TRBJ2-3; the D gene is possibly TRBD1 (6 bases). Trimming took 3 bases from V and 4 from J, leaving 18 bases between them. Germline assignment: CDR1 SGDLS and CDR2 YYNGEE. This CDR3 spans 16 amino acids. This CDR3 is CASSAREGGDSDTQYF. The CDR3 DNA is TGTGCCAGCAGCGCCCGTGAAGGGGGAGACTCAGATACGCAGTATTTT.

This clonotype was seen ten or more times. The rearrangement joins TRBV20-1 to TRBJ1-2; 7 nucleotides align to TRBD1. Per the germline V gene, CDR1 is DFQATT and CDR2 is SNEGSKA (reference sequence). The CDR3 spans 12 residues. The V segment lost 6 bases and the J segment 8 bases; nucleotides outside the gene matches: 9. The CDR3 region is CSAVQGQGGYTF. The CDR3 DNA sequence: TGCAGTGCCGTACAGGGGCAGGGGGGCTACACCTTC.

This clonotype was picked up many times. The chain has TRBV28 and TRBJ2-5, with 11 bases lining up with TRBD2. Looked up from germline, CDR1 is MDHEN and CDR2 is SYDVKM. The CDR3 consists of 15 residues. V was pared by 6 bases and J by 5 bases, with 8 bases of the junction left unmatched. Written as DNA, the CDR3 is TGTGCCAGCAGCGTCACTAGCGGGAGAGGGGAGACCCAGTACTTC. It is translated as CASSVTSGRGETQYF. Full variable domain (outside the CDR3, taken from reference TRBV28 and TRBJ2-5): DVKVTQSSRYLVKRTGEKVFLECVQDMDHENMFWYRQDPGLGLRLIYFSYDVKMKEKGDIPEGYSVSREKKERFSLILESASTNQTSMYLCASSVTSGRGETQYFGPGTRLLVL.

The sample holds many counts of this clonotype. The V and J genes are TRBV6-1 and TRBJ2-2; possible D gene TRBD2, 5 bases. The ends were cut back, 7 bases at V and 6 bases at J, with 27 bases in the middle. The CDR3 runs to 18 residues. Per germline, CDR1 MNHNS and CDR2 SASEGT. The CDR3 nucleotides are TGTGCCAGCACCAGTTATAGTATCCGGGAACCAAGGGCCGGGGAGCTGTTTTTT. Translated, it gives CASTSYSIREPRAGELFF.

Many counts were recorded for this clonotype. The chain carries TRBV6-5 and TRBJ1-1; possible D gene TRBD1, 5 bases. The V gene's germline CDR1 is MNHEY and CDR2 SVGAGI. CDR3 size: 16 residues. V was shortened by 0 bases and J by 4 bases, with 15 bases between the two germline ends. CDR3 DNA sequence: TGTGCCAGCAGTTACTCGGCGGGGGGGGGGAGCACTGAAGCTTTCTTT. Translated: CASSYSAGGGSTEAFF.

The gene calls are TRBV28 and TRBJ2-7; the D gene is possibly TRBD2 (6 bases). The germline CDR1 and CDR2 sequences are MDHEN and SYDVKM. The CDR3 spans 15 residues. V dropped 5 bases and J dropped 1 base, with 15 bases sitting between them. For the CDR3, the DNA is TGTGCCAGCAGTGCGTTACGGGGGTATTCCTACGAGCAGTACTTC. This sequence encodes CASSALRGYSYEQYF.

On this clonotype: A much larger clone is a single base away; this may be a read error. The rearrangement joins TRBV3-1 to TRBJ1-1; the D gene is possibly TRBD1 (6 bases). Per germline, CDR1 LGHDT and CDR2 YNNKEL (reference sequence). There are 15 residues in the CDR3. The CDR3 bases are TGTGCCAGCAGCCAAGATGCAGGGGCCGGCACTGAAGCTCTCTTT. It encodes CASSQDAGAGTEALF. Full variable domain (outside the CDR3, taken from reference TRBV3-1 and TRBJ1-1): DTAVSQTPKYLVTQMGNDKSIKCEQNLGHDTMYWYKQDSKKFLKIMFSYNNKELIINETVPNRFSPKSPDKAHLNLHINSLELGDSAVYFCASSQDAGAGTEALFGQGTRLTVV.

This clonotype was seen ten or more times. The chain uses TRBV5-6 and TRBJ2-2; tentative D call: TRBD1 (6 bases). Germline values: CDR1 SGHDT, CDR2 YYEEEE. V was clipped by 1 base and J by 1 base, with 8 bases between them. The length of the CDR3 is 15 residues. This CDR3 reads CASSLTGQNTGELFF. The CDR3 DNA reads TGTGCCAGCAGCTTGACGGGACAGAACACCGGGGAGCTGTTTTTT.

V and J are TRBV28 and TRBJ2-7; D gene ambiguous. This CDR3 has 13 amino acids. With 2 bases removed from V and 0 bases from J, the gap between germline ends came to 5 bases. CDR1 MDHEN and CDR2 SYDVKM come from the germline V gene. The CDR3 reads CASSLVISYEQYF. The CDR3 DNA sequence: TGTGCCAGCAGTTTAGTCATCTCCTACGAGCAGTACTTC.

About this clonotype: Germline is not matched at one junction end, which may reflect a read error. The rearrangement links TRBV12-3 or TRBV12-4 to TRBJ1-2; TRBD1 aligns across 7 bases. The CDR3 spans 14 residues. CDR3 sequence reads: CATSLGGTDYGYTF. DNA for the CDR3: TGTGCCACCAGTCTGGGTGGGACAGACTATGGCTACACCTTC.

This chain uses TRBV19 with TRBJ2-5; TRBD2 matches 11 bases. The DNA matches TRBJ2-1 better at its end, which makes the J call doubtful. Germline V gives CDR1 LNHDA, CDR2 SQIVND (reference sequence). The CDR3 is 15 residues long. CDR3 nucleotide sequence: TGTGCCAGTAGTCTGCTAGCGGGGGGCCAGGATGAGCAGTTCTTC. Encoded protein: CASSLLAGGQDEQFF.

This chain links TRBV6-2 or TRBV6-3 with TRBJ2-5, with 7 bases matching TRBD1. J gave up 5 bases and V 2 bases, and 8 bases lay outside the gene matches. Looked up from germline, CDR1 is MNHEY and CDR2 is SVGEGT. The CDR3 spans 15 residues. As DNA, the CDR3 is TGTGCCAGCAGTTACGGGACAGTCCATGTGGAGACCCAGTACTTC. This sequence encodes CASSYGTVHVETQYF.